This TCR beta chain is from a study of blood T cell repertoires in COVID-19. Generated by immunoSEQ multiplex PCR, the TCRdb table keeps only in-frame clones and is missing some. The sample consists of 200,000 to 300,000 clones, more than 70% of them appearing once. In germline, CDR1 is MNHEY, CDR2 SVGEGT. Trimming removed 6 bases at V and 4 bases at J, with 12 bases between. The CDR3 extends over 13 amino acids. The sequence came from a woman in her forties with acute COVID-19. The sequencing sample was made of PBMCs or T cells enriched from blood (not recorded which). The V gene is TRBV6-2 or TRBV6-3, the J gene TRBJ1-1; D perhaps matches TRBD1 (5 bases). CDR3 DNA: TGTGCCAGCAGCCACGGCGGGGCCACTGAAGCTTTCTTT. Protein product: CASSHGGATEAFF.